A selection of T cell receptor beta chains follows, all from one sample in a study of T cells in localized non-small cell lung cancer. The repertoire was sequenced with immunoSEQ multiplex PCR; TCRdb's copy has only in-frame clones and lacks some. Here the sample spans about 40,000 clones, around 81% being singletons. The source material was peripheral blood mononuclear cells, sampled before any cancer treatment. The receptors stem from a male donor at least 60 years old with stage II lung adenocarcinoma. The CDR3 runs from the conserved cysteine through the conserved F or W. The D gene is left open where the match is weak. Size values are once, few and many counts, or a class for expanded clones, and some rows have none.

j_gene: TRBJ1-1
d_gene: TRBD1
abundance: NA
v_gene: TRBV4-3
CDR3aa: CASSPGDRAPEAFF
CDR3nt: TGCGCCAGCAGCCCGGGGGACAGGGCCCCTGAAGCTTTCTTT

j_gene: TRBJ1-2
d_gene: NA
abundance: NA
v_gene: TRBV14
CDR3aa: CASSQGGRRYGYTF
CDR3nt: TGTGCCAGCAGCCAAGGAGGACGCCGGTATGGCTACACCTTC

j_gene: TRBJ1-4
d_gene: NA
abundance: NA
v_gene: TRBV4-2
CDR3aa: CASSQDAREKLFF
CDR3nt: TGTGCCAGCAGCCAAGATGCGAGGGAAAAACTGTTTTTT

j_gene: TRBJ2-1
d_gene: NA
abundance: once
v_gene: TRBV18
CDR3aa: CASSPLTASYNEQFF
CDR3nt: TGTGCCAGCTCACCACTGACAGCCTCCTACAATGAGCAGTTCTTC

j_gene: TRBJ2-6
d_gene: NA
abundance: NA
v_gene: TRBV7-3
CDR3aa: CASSLTGEQGSGANVLTF
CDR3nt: TGTGCCAGCAGCTTAACGGGGGAACAGGGCTCTGGGGCCAACGTCCTGACTTTC

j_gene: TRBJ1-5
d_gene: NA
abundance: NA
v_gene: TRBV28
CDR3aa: CASSTGANYQPQHF
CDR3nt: TGTGCCAGCAGCACAGGAGCAAATTATCAGCCCCAGCATTTT

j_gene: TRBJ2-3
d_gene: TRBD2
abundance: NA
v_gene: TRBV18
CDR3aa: CASSLSGLAGGGDTQYF
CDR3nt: TGTGCCAGCTCCCTTTCGGGACTAGCGGGAGGTGGAGATACGCAGTATTTT

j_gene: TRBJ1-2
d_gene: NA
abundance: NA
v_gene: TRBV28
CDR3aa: CASSPGGGKLYGYTF
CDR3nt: TGTGCCAGCAGTCCCGGAGGGGGGAAGTTATATGGCTACACCTTC

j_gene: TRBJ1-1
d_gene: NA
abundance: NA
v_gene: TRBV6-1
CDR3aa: CASSEALGARTEAFF
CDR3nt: TGTGCCAGCAGTGAAGCGCTAGGGGCCAGGACTGAAGCTTTCTTT

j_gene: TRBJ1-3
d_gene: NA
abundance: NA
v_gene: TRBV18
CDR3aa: CASSPLLNVQNTIYF
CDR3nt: TGTGCCAGCTCACCACTTCTGAACGTTCAAAACACCATATATTTT

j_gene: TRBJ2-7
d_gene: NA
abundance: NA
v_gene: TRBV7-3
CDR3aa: CASSLQGGPYEQYF
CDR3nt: TGTGCCAGCAGCTTACAGGGGGGTCCCTACGAGCAGTACTTC

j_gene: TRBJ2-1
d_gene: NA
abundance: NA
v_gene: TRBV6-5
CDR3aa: CASSYSIETNEQFF
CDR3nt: TGTGCCAGCAGTTACTCGATAGAAACCAATGAGCAGTTCTTC

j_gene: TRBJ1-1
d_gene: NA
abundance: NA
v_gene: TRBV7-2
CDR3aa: CASSLGAGRNTEAFF
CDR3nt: TGTGCCAGCAGCTTAGGGGCGGGGAGAAACACTGAAGCTTTCTTT

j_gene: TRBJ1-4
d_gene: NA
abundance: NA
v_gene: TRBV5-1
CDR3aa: CASSFEQKGEKLFF
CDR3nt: TGCGCCAGCAGCTTTGAGCAAAAGGGTGAAAAACTGTTTTTT

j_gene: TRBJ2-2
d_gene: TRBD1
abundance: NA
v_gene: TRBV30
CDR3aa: CAWSGQGISGELFF
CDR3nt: TGTGCCTGGAGTGGACAGGGAATATCCGGGGAGCTGTTTTTT

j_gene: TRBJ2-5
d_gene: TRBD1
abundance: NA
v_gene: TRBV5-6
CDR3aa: CASSPAPDRDYNRETQYF
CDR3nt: TGTGCCAGCAGCCCAGCCCCGGACAGGGATTATAACAGGGAGACCCAGTACTTC

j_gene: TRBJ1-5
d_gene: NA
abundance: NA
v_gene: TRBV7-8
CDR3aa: CASSLGGAPVSNQPQHF
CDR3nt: TGTGCCAGCAGCTTAGGGGGAGCTCCTGTTAGCAATCAGCCCCAGCATTTT

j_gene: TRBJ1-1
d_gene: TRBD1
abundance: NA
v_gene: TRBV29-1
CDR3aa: CSVGTGGRTEAFF
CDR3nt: TGCAGCGTGGGGACAGGGGGCAGGACTGAAGCTTTCTTT

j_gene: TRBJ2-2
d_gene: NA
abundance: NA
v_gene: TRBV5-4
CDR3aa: CASSPSRTNTGELFF
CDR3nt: TGTGCCAGCAGCCCCTCCAGGACGAACACCGGGGAGCTGTTTTTT

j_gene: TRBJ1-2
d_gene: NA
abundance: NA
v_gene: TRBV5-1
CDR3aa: CASSSGGGRGYTF
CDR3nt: TGCGCCAGCAGTTCGGGCGGGGGCAGGGGCTACACCTTC

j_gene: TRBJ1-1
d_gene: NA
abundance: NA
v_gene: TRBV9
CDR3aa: CASSLLDQGGTEAFF
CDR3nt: TGTGCCAGCAGCCTATTGGACCAAGGGGGGACTGAAGCTTTCTTT

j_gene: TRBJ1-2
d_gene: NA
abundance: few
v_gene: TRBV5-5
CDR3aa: CASSGMRQPVGYTF
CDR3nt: TGTGCCAGCAGCGGGATGCGACAGCCTGTCGGCTACACCTTC

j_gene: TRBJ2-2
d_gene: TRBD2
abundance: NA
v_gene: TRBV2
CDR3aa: CASRRGGATGELFF
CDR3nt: TGTGCCAGCAGGAGGGGAGGGGCTACCGGGGAGCTGTTTTTT

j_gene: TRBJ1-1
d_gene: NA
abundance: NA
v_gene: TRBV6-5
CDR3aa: CASSYSGGRMAFF
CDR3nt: TGTGCCAGCAGTTACTCGGGGGGGCGCATGGCTTTCTTT

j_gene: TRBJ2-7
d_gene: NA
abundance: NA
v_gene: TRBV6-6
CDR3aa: CASSYWSSSYEQYF
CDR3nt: TGTGCCAGCAGTTACTGGTCCAGCTCCTACGAGCAGTACTTC

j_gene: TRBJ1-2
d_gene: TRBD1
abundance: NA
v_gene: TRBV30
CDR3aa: CAWRKGRDSYGYTF
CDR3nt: TGTGCCTGGAGAAAAGGGCGGGACAGCTATGGCTACACCTTC

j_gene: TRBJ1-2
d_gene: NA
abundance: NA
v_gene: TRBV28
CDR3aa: CASSFVRVNGYTF
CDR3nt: TGTGCCAGCAGTTTTGTCAGGGTTAATGGCTACACCTTC

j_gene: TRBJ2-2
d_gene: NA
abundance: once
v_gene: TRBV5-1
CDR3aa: CASSLTTGNTGELFF
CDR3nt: TGCGCCAGCAGCCTTACTACAGGGAACACCGGGGAGCTGTTTTTT

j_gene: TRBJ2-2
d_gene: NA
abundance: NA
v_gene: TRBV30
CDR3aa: CAWALTGIAGELFF
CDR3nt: TGTGCCTGGGCCTTGACAGGTATTGCCGGGGAGCTGTTTTTT

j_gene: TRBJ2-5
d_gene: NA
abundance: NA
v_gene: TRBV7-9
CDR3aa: CASSPQGVGETQYF
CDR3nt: TGTGCCAGCAGCCCCCAGGGAGTGGGAGAGACCCAGTACTTC

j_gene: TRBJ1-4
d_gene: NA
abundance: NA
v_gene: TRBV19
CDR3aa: CASSIIGFGEEKLFF
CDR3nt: TGTGCCAGTAGTATTATCGGCTTTGGGGAGGAAAAACTGTTTTTT

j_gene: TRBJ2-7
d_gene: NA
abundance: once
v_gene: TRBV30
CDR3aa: CAWSGSGREQYF
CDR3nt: TGTGCCTGGAGCGGTTCGGGTCGCGAGCAGTACTTC

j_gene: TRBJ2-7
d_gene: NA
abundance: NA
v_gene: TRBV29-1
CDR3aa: CSVESTGNSYEQYF
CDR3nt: TGCAGCGTTGAATCTACAGGGAATTCCTACGAGCAGTACTTC

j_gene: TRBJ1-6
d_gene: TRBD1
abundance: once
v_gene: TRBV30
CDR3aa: CASRQGDSPLHF
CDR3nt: TGTGCCTCCAGACAGGGGGATTCACCCCTCCACTTT

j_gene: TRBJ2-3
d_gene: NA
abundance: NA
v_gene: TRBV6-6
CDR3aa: CASGRDSTDTQYF
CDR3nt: TGTGCCAGCGGGCGGGACAGCACAGATACGCAGTATTTT

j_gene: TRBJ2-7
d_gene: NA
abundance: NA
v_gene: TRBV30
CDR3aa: CAWMNMGYEQYF
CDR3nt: TGTGCCTGGATGAATATGGGGTACGAGCAGTACTTC

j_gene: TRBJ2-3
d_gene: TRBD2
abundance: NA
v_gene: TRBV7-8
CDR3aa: CASSLGLAGSGTQYF
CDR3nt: TGTGCCAGCAGCTTAGGACTAGCGGGAAGTGGTACGCAGTATTTT

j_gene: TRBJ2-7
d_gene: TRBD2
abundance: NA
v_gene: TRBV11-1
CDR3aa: CASSLAGSGKEREQYF
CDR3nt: TGTGCCAGCAGCTTAGCGGGGAGCGGGAAAGAACGCGAGCAGTACTTC

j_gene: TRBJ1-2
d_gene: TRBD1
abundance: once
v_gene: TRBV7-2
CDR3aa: CASRADRADNYGYTF
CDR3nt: TGTGCCAGCAGAGCCGACAGGGCCGATAACTATGGCTACACCTTC

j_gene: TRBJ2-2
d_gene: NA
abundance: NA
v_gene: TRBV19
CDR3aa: CASSETFRRRTGELFF
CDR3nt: TGTGCCAGTAGCGAGACTTTCCGGAGGAGGACCGGGGAGCTGTTTTTT

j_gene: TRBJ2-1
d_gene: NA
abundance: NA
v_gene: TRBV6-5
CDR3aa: CASKVGEGGYNEQFF
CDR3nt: TGTGCCAGCAAAGTAGGAGAGGGAGGCTACAATGAGCAGTTCTTC

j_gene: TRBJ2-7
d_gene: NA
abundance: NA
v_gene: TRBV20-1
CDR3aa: CGGAGGSLAYF
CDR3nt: TGCGGTGGGGCGGGTGGGTCCCTGGCGTACTTC

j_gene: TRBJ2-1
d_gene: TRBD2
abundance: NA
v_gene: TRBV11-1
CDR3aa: CASSTGTSGRFSEQFF
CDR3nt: TGTGCCAGCAGCACCGGGACTAGCGGGAGGTTTAGTGAGCAGTTCTTC

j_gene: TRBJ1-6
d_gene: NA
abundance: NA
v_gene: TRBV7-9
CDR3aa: CASSLSQQNSPLHF
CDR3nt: TGTGCCAGCAGCTTATCACAGCAAAATTCACCCCTCCACTTT

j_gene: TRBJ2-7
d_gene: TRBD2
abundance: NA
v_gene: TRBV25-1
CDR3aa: CASSGTSGLGEQYF
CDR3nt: TGTGCCAGCAGTGGGACTAGCGGCCTGGGGGAGCAGTACTTC

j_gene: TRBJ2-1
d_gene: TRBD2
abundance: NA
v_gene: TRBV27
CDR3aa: CASSSGTSGNREQFF
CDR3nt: TGTGCCAGCAGTTCCGGGACTAGCGGGAATCGGGAGCAGTTCTTC

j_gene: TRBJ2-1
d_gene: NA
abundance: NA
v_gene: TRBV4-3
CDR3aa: CASSQGGWAEQFF
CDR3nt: TGCGCCAGCAGCCAAGGAGGTTGGGCGGAGCAGTTCTTC

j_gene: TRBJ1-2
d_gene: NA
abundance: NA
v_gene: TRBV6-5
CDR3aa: CASSPSEGINYGYTF
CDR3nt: TGTGCCAGCAGCCCGTCAGAGGGGATTAACTATGGCTACACCTTC

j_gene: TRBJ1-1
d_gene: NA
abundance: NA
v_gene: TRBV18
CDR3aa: CASSPIDSQNTEAFF
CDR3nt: TGTGCCAGCTCTCCTATTGACAGCCAGAACACTGAAGCTTTCTTT

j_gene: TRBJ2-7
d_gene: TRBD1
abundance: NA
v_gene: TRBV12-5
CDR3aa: CASGLPGTGAYEQYF
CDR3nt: TGTGCTAGTGGTTTGCCCGGGACAGGGGCCTACGAGCAGTACTTC

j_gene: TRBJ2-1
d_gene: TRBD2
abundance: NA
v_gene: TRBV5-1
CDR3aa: CASSFTAGVYNEQFF
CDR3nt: TGCGCCAGCAGCTTTACAGCGGGAGTGTACAATGAGCAGTTCTTC